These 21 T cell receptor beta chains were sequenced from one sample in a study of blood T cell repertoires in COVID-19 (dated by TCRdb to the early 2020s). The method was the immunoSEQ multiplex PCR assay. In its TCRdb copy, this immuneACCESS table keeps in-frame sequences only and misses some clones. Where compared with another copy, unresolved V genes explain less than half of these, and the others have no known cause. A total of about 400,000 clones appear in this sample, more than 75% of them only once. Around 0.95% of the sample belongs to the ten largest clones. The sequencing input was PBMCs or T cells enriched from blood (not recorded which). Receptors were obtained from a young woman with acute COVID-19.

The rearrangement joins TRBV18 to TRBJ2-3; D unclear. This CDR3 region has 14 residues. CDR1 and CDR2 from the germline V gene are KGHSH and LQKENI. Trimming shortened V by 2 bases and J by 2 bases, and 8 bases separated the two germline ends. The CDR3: CASSPRGITDTQYF. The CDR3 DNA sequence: TGTGCCAGCTCACCAAGAGGCATCACAGATACGCAGTATTTT.

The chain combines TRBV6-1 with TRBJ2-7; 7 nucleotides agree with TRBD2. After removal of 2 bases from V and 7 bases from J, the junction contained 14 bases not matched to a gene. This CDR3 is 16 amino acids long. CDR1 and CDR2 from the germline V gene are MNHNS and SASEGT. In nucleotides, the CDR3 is TGTGCCAGCAGTGAACTAGCGGCCAGCCTTCATCGTGAGCAGTACTTC. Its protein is CASSELAASLHREQYF.

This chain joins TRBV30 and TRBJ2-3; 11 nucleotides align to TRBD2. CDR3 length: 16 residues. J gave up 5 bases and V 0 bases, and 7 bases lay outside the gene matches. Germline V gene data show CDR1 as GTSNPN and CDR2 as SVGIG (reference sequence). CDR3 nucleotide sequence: TGTGCCTGGAGTGTTCATAGCGGGGGGGCAAGAGATACGCAGTATTTT. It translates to CAWSVHSGGARDTQYF.

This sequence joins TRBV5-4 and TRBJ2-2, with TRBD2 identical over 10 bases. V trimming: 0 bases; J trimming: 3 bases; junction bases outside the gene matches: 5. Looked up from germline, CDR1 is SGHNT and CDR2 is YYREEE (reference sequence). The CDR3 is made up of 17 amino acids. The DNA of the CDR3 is TGTGCCAGCAGCTTGGCTAGCGGGGGCCGGGACACCGGGGAGCTGTTTTTT. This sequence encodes CASSLASGGRDTGELFF.

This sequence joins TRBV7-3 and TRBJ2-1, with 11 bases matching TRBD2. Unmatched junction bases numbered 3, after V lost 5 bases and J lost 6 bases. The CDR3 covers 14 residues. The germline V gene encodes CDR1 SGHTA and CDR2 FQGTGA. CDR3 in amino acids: CASSPGTSGNEQFF. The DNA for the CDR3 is TGTGCCAGCAGCCCGGGGACTAGCGGCAATGAGCAGTTCTTC. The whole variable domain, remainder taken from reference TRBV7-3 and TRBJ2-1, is GAGVSQTPSNKVTEKGKYVELRCDPISGHTALYWYRQSLGQGPEFLIYFQGTGAADDSGLPNDRFFAVRPEGSVSTLKIQRTERGDSAVYLCASSPGTSGNEQFFGPGTRLTVL.

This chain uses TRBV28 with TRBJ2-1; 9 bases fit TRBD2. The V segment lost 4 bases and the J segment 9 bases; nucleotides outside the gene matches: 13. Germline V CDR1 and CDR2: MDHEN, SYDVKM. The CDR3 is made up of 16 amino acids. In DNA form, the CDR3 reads TGTGCCAGCAGTTCCCAGATAGGGCTAGCGGGGATTGAGCAGTTCTTC. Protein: CASSSQIGLAGIEQFF.

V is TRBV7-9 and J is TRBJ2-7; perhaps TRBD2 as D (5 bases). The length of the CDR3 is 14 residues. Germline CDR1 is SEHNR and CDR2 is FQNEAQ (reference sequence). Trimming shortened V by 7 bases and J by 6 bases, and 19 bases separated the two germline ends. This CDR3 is CASTRGSTPLEQYF. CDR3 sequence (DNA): TGTGCCAGCACCCGCGGGTCTACGCCCCTCGAGCAGTACTTC.

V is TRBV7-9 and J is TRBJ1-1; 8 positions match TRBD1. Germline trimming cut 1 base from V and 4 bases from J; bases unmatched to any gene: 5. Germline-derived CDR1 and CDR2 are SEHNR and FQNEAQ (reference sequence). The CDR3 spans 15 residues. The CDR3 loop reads CASSLEAGGFTEAFF. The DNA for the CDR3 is TGTGCCAGCAGCTTAGAGGCAGGGGGCTTCACTGAAGCTTTCTTT. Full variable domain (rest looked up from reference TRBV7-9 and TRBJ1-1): DTGVSQNPRHKITKRGQNVTFRCDPISEHNRLYWYRQTLGQGPEFLTYFQNEAQLEKSRLLSDRFSAERPKGSFSTLEIQRTEQGDSAMYLCASSLEAGGFTEAFFGQGTRLTVV.

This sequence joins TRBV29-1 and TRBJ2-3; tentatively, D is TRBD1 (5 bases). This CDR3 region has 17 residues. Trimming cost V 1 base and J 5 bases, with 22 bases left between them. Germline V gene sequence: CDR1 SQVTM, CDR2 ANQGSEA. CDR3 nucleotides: TGCAGCGTTGAAGGTGGGCAGGGCTCCCCGAAGAGAGATACGCAGTATTTT. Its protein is CSVEGGQGSPKRDTQYF.

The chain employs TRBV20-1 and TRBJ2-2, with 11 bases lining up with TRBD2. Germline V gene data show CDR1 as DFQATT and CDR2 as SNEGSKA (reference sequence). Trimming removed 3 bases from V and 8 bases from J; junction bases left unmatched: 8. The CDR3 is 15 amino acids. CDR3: CSASDTSGGGGELFF. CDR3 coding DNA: TGCAGTGCTAGTGACACTAGCGGGGGCGGAGGGGAGCTGTTTTTT.

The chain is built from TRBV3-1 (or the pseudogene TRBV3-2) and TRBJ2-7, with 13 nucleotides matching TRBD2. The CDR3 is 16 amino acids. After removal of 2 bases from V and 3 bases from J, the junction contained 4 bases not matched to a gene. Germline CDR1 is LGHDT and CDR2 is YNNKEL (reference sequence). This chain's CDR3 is CASSQPGLAGDYEQYF. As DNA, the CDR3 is TGTGCCAGCAGCCAACCCGGACTAGCGGGGGACTACGAGCAGTACTTC.

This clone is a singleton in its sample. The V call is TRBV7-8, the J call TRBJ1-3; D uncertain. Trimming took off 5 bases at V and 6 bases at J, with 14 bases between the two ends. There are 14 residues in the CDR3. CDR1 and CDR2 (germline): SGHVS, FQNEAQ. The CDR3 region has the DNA TGTGCCAGCAGCCTCGGGATTATAGCAAACACCATATATTTT. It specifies CASSLGIIANTIYF.

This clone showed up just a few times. CDR3 nucleotides: TGTGCCAGCAGCGTAGCCCTATTCGGAAACACCATATATTTT. Protein: CASSVALFGNTIYF. The chain has TRBV13 and TRBJ1-3; D not certain. V was shortened by 5 bases and J by 4 bases, with 12 bases between the two germline ends. Germline CDR1 PRHDT, CDR2 FYEKMQ (reference sequence). The CDR3 totals 14 residues. The variable domain in full, with the rest retrieved from reference TRBV13 and TRBJ1-3, is AAGVIQSPRHLIKEKRETATLKCYPIPRHDTVYWYQQGPGQDPQFLISFYEKMQSDKGSIPDRFSAQQFSDYHSELNMSSLELGDSALYFCASSVALFGNTIYFGEGSWLTVV.

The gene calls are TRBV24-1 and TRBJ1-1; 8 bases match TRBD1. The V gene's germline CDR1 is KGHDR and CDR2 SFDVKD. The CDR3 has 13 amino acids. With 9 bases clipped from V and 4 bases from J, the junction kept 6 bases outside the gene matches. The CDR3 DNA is TGTGCCACCTCTCGGACAGGGACCACTGAAGCTTTCTTT. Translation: CATSRTGTTEAFF.

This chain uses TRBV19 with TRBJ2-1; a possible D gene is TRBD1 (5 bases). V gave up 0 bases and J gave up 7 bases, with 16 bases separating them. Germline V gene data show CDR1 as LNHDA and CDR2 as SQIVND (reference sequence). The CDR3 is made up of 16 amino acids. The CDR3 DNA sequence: TGTGCCAGTAGTATAGATTGGGCAGGGCTGGGGAATGAGCAGTTCTTC. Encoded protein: CASSIDWAGLGNEQFF.

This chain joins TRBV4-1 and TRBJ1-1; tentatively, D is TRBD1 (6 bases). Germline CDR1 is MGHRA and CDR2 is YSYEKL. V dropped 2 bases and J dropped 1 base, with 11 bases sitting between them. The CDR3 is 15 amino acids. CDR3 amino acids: CASSQLTGQNTEAFF. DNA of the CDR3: TGCGCCAGCAGCCAACTTACAGGGCAGAACACTGAAGCTTTCTTT.

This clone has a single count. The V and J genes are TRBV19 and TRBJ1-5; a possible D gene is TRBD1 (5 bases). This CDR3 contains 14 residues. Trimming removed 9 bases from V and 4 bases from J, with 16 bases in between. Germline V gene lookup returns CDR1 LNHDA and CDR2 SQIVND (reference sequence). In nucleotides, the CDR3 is TGTGCCAGCCGCGGGGCCAGTGGAAATCAGCCCCAGCATTTT. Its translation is CASRGASGNQPQHF.

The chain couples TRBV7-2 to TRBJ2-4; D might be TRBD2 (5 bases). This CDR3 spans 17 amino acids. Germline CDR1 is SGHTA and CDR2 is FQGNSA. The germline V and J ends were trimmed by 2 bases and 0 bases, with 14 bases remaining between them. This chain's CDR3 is CASSLTVAGVAKNIQYF. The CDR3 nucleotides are TGTGCCAGCAGCTTAACCGTGGCCGGGGTAGCCAAAAACATTCAGTACTTC.

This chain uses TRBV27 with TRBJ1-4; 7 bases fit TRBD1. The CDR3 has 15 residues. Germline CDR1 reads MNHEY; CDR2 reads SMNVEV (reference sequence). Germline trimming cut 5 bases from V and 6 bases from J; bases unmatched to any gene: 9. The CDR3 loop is CASSPATGRYEKLFF. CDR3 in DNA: TGTGCCAGCAGTCCAGCGACAGGGAGGTATGAAAAACTGTTTTTT.

CDR3 coding DNA: TGTGCCAGCAGCTTCTACAGGGGGCCGAGCTCCTACGAGCAGTACTTC. It codes for CASSFYRGPSSYEQYF. The chain has TRBV7-9 and TRBJ2-7; TRBD1 agrees at 9 bases. V gave up 3 bases and J gave up 0 bases; unmatched junction bases: 6. There are 16 residues in the CDR3. Germline CDR1 and CDR2: SEHNR and FQNEAQ (reference sequence).

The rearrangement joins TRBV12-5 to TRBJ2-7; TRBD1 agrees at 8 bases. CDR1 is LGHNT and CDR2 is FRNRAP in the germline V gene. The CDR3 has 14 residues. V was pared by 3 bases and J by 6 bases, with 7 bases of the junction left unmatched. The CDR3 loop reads CASGFRDRGPEQYF. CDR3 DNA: TGTGCTAGTGGTTTCCGCGACAGGGGCCCCGAGCAGTACTTC.